The source of this T cell receptor beta chain is a study of blood T cell repertoires in COVID-19. Assay used: immunoSEQ multiplex PCR; TCRdb lists only in-frame clones, some missing. In the table there are over 75,000 clones, more than 75% of which are singletons. From germline, CDR1 is SQVTM and CDR2 ANQGSEA. This CDR3 contains 15 residues. V was trimmed by 6 bases and J by 5 bases, leaving 22 bases between them. The sequenced sample was peripheral blood. The rearrangement joins TRBV29-1 to TRBJ1-2; no reliable D call. This receptor was identified in a woman of 80 years or more with acute or convalescent COVID-19. This CDR3 is CSVEDGNPLGYGYTF. CDR3 coding DNA: TGCAGCGTCGAGGACGGGAACCCTCTCGGGTATGGCTACACCTTC.